This T cell receptor beta chain was recorded in a study of CD8+ T cells in alopecia areata. For the study at large: Once tofacitinib had been taken for 6 to 18 months, 6 months off drug followed. Whole-study findings and limits: Normal scalp had lower clonality than lesional scalp, with alopecia totalis/universalis lesions showing this most strongly.

For this clone: What it binds is unknown.

Following RNA extraction, reverse transcription yielded cDNA that acted as the sequencing template. Generated by immunoSEQ multiplex PCR, the TCRdb table keeps only in-frame clones and is missing some. Seen here are 250,000 or so clones, about 68% observed once, and the top ten hold 1% to 1.5%. The germline V and J ends were trimmed by 3 bases and 5 bases, with 16 bases remaining between them. The CDR3 is made up of 14 amino acids. Germline V gene sequence: CDR1 SQVTM, CDR2 ANQGSEA. Material: CD4+ T cells sorted from blood, obtained at week 0. The receptor comes from a human donor with alopecia areata. V gene TRBV29-1 combines with J gene TRBJ2-5; tentative D call: TRBD2 (6 bases). In DNA form, the CDR3 reads TGCAGCGTTGACGGGGTGGCTAGCGTGGAGACCCAGTACTTC. Protein sequence: CSVDGVASVETQYF.